This entry lists 7 T cell receptor beta chains sequenced from one sample in a study of blood T cell repertoires in COVID-19. Method: immunoSEQ multiplex PCR; TCRdb's copy keeps in-frame clones and lacks some. The top ten hold about 33% of the sample, which has tens of thousands of clones, 79% seen once. Material: peripheral blood. The receptors were sampled from a woman at least 80 years old with acute or convalescent COVID-19.

The V and J genes are TRBV10-2 and TRBJ2-7; 12 bases map to TRBD2. Trimming took 3 bases from V and 6 from J; bases not matched to a gene: 6. The CDR3 covers 15 residues. Germline lookup yields CDR1 WSHSY and CDR2 SAAADI. The DNA of the CDR3 is TGCGCCAGCAGTGATCCTAGCGGGAGGGCCGGCGAGCAGTACTTC. Translating it yields CASSDPSGRAGEQYF.

The V gene is TRBV19, the J gene TRBJ1-6, with 7 bases aligning to TRBD1. V was clipped by 4 bases and J by 4 bases; unmatched bases: 4. CDR3 size: 15 residues. The germline gives CDR1 LNHDA, CDR2 SQIVND (reference sequence). CDR3 protein: CASSTNRGYNSPLHF. DNA of the CDR3: TGTGCCAGTAGTACAAACAGGGGTTATAATTCACCCCTCCACTTT.

This clone was detected once. The V call is TRBV4-3, the J call TRBJ2-1; TRBD2 matches 10 bases. CDR1 and CDR2 (germline): LGHNA, YSLEER. The CDR3 is 15 residues long. J was trimmed by 5 bases and V by 6 bases; bases with no gene match: 7. Written as DNA, the CDR3 is TGCGCCAGCAGTCGCCTAGCGGGAGTGCACAATGAGCAGTTCTTC. It is translated as CASSRLAGVHNEQFF.

The V and J genes are TRBV7-9 and TRBJ2-3; D might be TRBD1 (6 bases). CDR3 length: 14 residues. The germline gives CDR1 SEHNR, CDR2 FQNEAQ (reference sequence). V lost 4 bases, J lost 7 bases, and 15 bases lay in between. The CDR3 protein is CASSSRTAWYTQYF. For the CDR3, the DNA is TGTGCCAGCAGCTCCCGGACAGCGTGGTATACGCAGTATTTT.

V gene TRBV29-1 combines with J gene TRBJ1-2; tentative D call: TRBD1 (5 bases). The CDR3 covers 11 residues. The germline gives CDR1 SQVTM, CDR2 ANQGSEA. Deletions cut 3 bases from V and 8 bases from J, with 10 bases between. This chain's CDR3 is CSVEQGGGYTF. In nucleotides, the CDR3 is TGCAGCGTTGAGCAGGGTGGAGGCTACACCTTC.

This clone was observed once. This specimen includes other DNA sequences encoding the same CDR3. V usage is TRBV11-2 and J usage is TRBJ1-4; D uncertain. Deletions cut 2 bases from V and 6 bases from J, with 4 bases between. The CDR3 is 12 amino acids. Germline lookup yields CDR1 SGHAT and CDR2 FQNNGV. The CDR3 DNA sequence: TGTGCCAGCAGCTTATACTATGAAAAACTGTTTTTT. This codes for CASSLYYEKLFF.

The J gene is TRBJ1-6, the V gene TRBV3-1 (or the pseudogene TRBV3-2), with 7 bases identical to TRBD1. Germline V gene lookup returns CDR1 LGHDT and CDR2 YNNKEL (reference sequence). The trim removed 4 bases at V and 13 bases at J, leaving 13 bases unmatched. The CDR3 loop spans 15 amino acids. The CDR3, as DNA: TGTGCCAGCAGCCTCGGACGGGGCAGGGGGGTCCCCCTCCACTTT. Translation: CASSLGRGRGVPLHF.